These 13 T cell receptor beta chains came from one sample sequenced in a study of cytomegalovirus exposure and HLA in healthy donors. This PCR relied on a set of 60 Vbeta primers and 13 Jbeta primers. Produced via immunoSEQ multiplex PCR; TCRdb's table is partial and in-frame only. The table lists 180,000 or so clones, around 80% of them singletons, with under 3% in the top ten. Sequences were obtained from PBMCs. Every receptor here comes from a woman aged 30 to 39 in good health and CMV-seropositive.

In DNA, the CDR3 is TGTGCCAGCAGCTTAACGCTCGGGAACACTGAAGCTTTCTTT. This translates into CASSLTLGNTEAFF. The rearrangement uses TRBV7-3 and TRBJ1-1; the D is unclear. Trimming shortened V by 0 bases and J by 1 base, and 6 bases separated the two germline ends. CDR3 length: 14 amino acids. Germline values: CDR1 SGHTA, CDR2 FQGTGA.

V is TRBV4-1 and J is TRBJ2-3, with 7 nucleotides matching TRBD1. With V trimmed by 5 bases and J by 4 bases, 3 bases remained unmatched. The CDR3 length is 13 residues. Germline V lookup: CDR1 MGHRA, CDR2 YSYEKL. The CDR3 protein is CASSSDRADTQYF. DNA of the CDR3: TGCGCCAGCAGCTCAGACAGGGCAGATACGCAGTATTTT.

This clone was counted between two and nine times. Distinct nucleotide sequences in the sample also encode this CDR3. The V gene is TRBV11-2, the J gene TRBJ2-7; 8 nucleotides line up with TRBD1. CDR1 is SGHAT and CDR2 is FQNNGV in the germline V gene. Germline trimming cut 1 base from V and 0 bases from J; bases unmatched to any gene: 2. This CDR3 contains 15 residues. The CDR3 loop is CASSLAGQGSYEQYF. Here the CDR3 DNA reads TGTGCCAGCAGCTTAGCCGGACAGGGCTCCTACGAGCAGTACTTC.

The rearrangement links TRBV10-1 to TRBJ2-3; 9 bases match TRBD2. Germline values: CDR1 WNHNN, CDR2 SYGVQD (reference sequence). V shed 3 bases, J shed 4 bases, and the junction held 5 bases outside the gene matches. There are 15 residues in the CDR3. The chain's CDR3 is CASSESGGTADTQYF. CDR3 sequence (DNA): TGCGCCAGCAGTGAAAGCGGGGGGACCGCAGATACGCAGTATTTT.

This rearrangement joins TRBV28 to TRBJ2-2, with a tentative D call TRBD2 (5 bases). CDR1 is MDHEN, CDR2 SYDVKM, per germline. This CDR3 region has 15 residues. V lost 2 bases and J lost 4, with 11 bases in between. The CDR3 region is CASSLVAPSTGELFF. CDR3 nucleotide sequence: TGTGCCAGCAGTTTAGTAGCGCCCAGCACCGGGGAGCTGTTTTTT.

This chain uses TRBV4-2 with TRBJ1-4, with 8 bases that match TRBD1. Losses at the gene ends were 0 bases for V and 6 bases for J; bases not matched to a gene: 12. The CDR3 extends over 18 amino acids. Germline CDR1 LGHNA, CDR2 YNFKEQ. CDR3 loop: CASSQDPRRGRRDEKLFF. CDR3 coding DNA: TGTGCCAGCAGCCAAGATCCCCGCAGGGGGCGAAGGGATGAAAAACTGTTTTTT.

V is TRBV2 and J is TRBJ1-4, with 11 positions matching TRBD1. Germline CDR1 is SNHLY and CDR2 is FYNNEI. The CDR3 contains 13 residues. The trim removed 6 bases at V and 7 bases at J, leaving 1 base unmatched. This CDR3 is CASSGQGAEKLFF. The CDR3 nucleotides read TGTGCCAGCAGCGGACAGGGGGCTGAAAAACTGTTTTTT.

The CDR3 is CASSVGTGQETQYF. The CDR3 coding sequence is TGTGCCAGCAGCGTCGGGACAGGACAGGAGACCCAGTACTTC. This chain links TRBV11-2 with TRBJ2-5, with 8 bases identical to TRBD1. Per germline, CDR1 SGHAT and CDR2 FQNNGV. V dropped 5 bases and J dropped 5; count of bases not matched to a gene: 7. The CDR3 extends over 14 amino acids.

There are a few counts of this clone. The chain has TRBV7-9 and TRBJ2-3; TRBD1 agrees at 8 bases. The germline gives CDR1 SEHNR, CDR2 FQNEAQ (reference sequence). CDR3 length equals 18 residues. V trimming: 4 bases; J trimming: 2 bases; junction bases outside the gene matches: 14. The CDR3 loop reads CASSSTSRDRLHTDTQYF. The CDR3 coding sequence is TGTGCCAGCAGCTCCACGTCCCGGGACAGGCTCCACACAGATACGCAGTATTTT.

The chain couples TRBV28 to TRBJ2-7; D is ambiguous. The CDR3 has 15 amino acids. Per the germline V gene, CDR1 is MDHEN and CDR2 is SYDVKM. Between the trimmed V and J ends, which lost 2 bases and 0 bases, there was a span of 11 bases. CDR3 in amino acids: CASSLRRLSSYEQYF. CDR3 coding DNA: TGTGCCAGCAGTTTACGGCGGTTGAGCTCCTACGAGCAGTACTTC.

CDR3 sequence (DNA): TGTGCCAGTAAGGATAGACTAGCGGGGGATCTCCCAGATACGCAGTATTTT. This codes for CASKDRLAGDLPDTQYF. The chain is built from TRBV19 and TRBJ2-3, with TRBD2 identical over 12 bases. With 7 bases clipped from V and 4 bases from J, the junction kept 12 bases outside the gene matches. The CDR3 consists of 17 residues. Germline V gives CDR1 LNHDA, CDR2 SQIVND (reference sequence).

J is TRBJ1-1 and V is TRBV28, with 10 nucleotides matching TRBD1. V gave up 6 bases and J gave up 12 bases; unmatched junction bases: 7. This CDR3 has 12 residues. Germline assignment: CDR1 MDHEN and CDR2 SYDVKM. The CDR3 DNA follows: TGTGCCAGCAGACCCCCGGGACAGGGGCCTTTCTTT. Translated: CASRPPGQGPFF.

The V gene is TRBV5-1, the J gene TRBJ2-6; D is possibly TRBD1 (6 bases). The CDR3 consists of 15 residues. V gave up 4 bases and J gave up 0 bases, with 8 bases separating them. CDR1 is SGHRS and CDR2 is YFSETQ in the germline V gene. As DNA, the CDR3 is TGCGCCAGCAGCGAGACAGGCTCTGGGGCCAACGTCCTGACTTTC. It is translated as CASSETGSGANVLTF.